This T cell receptor beta chain was sequenced during a study of graft-versus-host responses after intestinal transplantation. Study conclusions and caveats: GvH clones appeared in recipient marrow, some first in ileum or blood.

About this clone itself: What it binds is unknown.

The CDR3 is 15 residues long. V was cut by 0 bases and J by 3 bases, with 10 bases left in between. From germline, CDR1 is SGHAT and CDR2 FQNNGV. Clones were read by immunoSEQ multiplex PCR, and TCRdb kept only the in-frame ones, dropping some. The sample carries 99,000 or so clones, more than 75% recorded once. Sample: PBMCs, taken 255 days after intestinal transplant. This rearrangement joins TRBV11-2 to TRBJ2-3; weak D call: TRBD1 (6 bases). This TCR came from a human patient who received an intestinal transplant, so some T cells may come from the graft donor. The CDR3 bases are TGTGCCAGCAGCTTAGAGGGGGCACGAACAGATACGCAGTATTTT. Translated: CASSLEGARTDTQYF. Using reference TRBV11-2 and TRBJ2-3 for the parts outside the CDR3, the full variable domain is EAGVAQSPRYKIIEKRQSVAFWCNPISGHATLYWYQQILGQGPKLLIQFQNNGVVDDSQLPKDRFSAERLKGVDSTLKIQPAKLEDSAVYLCASSLEGARTDTQYFGPGTRLTVL.